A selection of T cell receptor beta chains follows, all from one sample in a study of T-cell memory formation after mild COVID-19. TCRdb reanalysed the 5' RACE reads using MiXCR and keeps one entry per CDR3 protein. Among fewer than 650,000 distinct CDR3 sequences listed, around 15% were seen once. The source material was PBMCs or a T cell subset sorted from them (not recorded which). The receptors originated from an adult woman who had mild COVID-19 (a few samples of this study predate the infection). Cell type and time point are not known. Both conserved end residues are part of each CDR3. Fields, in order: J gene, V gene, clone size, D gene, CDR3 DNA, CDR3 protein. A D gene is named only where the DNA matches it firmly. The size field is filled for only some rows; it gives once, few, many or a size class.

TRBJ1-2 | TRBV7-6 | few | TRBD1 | TGTGCCAGCAGCCCCTATGGAGGGGGCGCCAACTATGGCTACACCTTC | CASSPYGGGANYGYTF
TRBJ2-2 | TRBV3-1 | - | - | TGTGCCAGCAGCCAAGTTCGCTCCGGGGAGCTGTTTTTT | CASSQVRSGELFF
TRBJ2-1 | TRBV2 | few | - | TGTGCCAGCACCGGCAGTCCTTACAATGAGCAGTTCTTC | CASTGSPYNEQFF
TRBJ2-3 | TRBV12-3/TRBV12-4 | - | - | TGTGCCAGCAAGTCCAGGGGACTTAGCACAGATACGCAGTATTTT | CASKSRGLSTDTQYF
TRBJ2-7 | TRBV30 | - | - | TGTGCCTGGAGTACAACAGGGGGGGACGAGCAGTACTTC | CAWSTTGGDEQYF
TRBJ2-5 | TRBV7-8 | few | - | TGTGCCAGCAGCTTAGACGACGCGGGAACCCAGTACTTC | CASSLDDAGTQYF
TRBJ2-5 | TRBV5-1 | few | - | TGCGCCAGCAGCTTGAGTAGCCAAGAGACCCAGTACTTC | CASSLSSQETQYF
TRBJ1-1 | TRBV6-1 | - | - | TGTGCCAGCAGGAAGCCGGGACAAACAACAACTGAAGCTTTCTTT | CASRKPGQTTTEAFF
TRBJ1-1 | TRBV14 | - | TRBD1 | TGTGCCAGCAGCCTATACCGGGACAGCACTGAAGCTTTCTTT | CASSLYRDSTEAFF
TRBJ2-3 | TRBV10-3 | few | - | TGTGCCATCAGTGAGGGTGGCACGGTTTTGGATACGCAGTATTTT | CAISEGGTVLDTQYF
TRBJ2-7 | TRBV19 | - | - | TGTGCCAGTAGTACCGGGACACTCAACTACGAGCAGTACTTC | CASSTGTLNYEQYF
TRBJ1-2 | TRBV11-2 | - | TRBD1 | TGTGCCAGCAGCTCCCTAGACAGGGGTTTGGGCGGCTACACCTTC | CASSSLDRGLGGYTF
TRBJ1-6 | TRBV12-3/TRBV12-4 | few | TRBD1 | TGTGCCAGCAGTCTCACCGGGACAGGGTCTTCACCCCTCCACTTT | CASSLTGTGSSPLHF
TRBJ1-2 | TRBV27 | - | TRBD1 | TGTGCCAGCAGTTTCGACAGGGCTAGTGGCTACACCTTC | CASSFDRASGYTF
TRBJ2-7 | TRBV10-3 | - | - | TGTGCCATCAGTGAGACGAACGAGCAGTACTTC | CAISETNEQYF
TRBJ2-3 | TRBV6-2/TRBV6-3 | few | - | TGTGCCAGCACCCAGGGAGCTACGCAGTATTTT | CASTQGATQYF
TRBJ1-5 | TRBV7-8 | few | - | TGTGCCAGCAGACCGGGAGGCAATCAGCCCCAGCATTTT | CASRPGGNQPQHF
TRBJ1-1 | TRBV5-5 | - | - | TGTGCCAGCAGCTTGCAGTACACTGAAGCTTTCTTT | CASSLQYTEAFF
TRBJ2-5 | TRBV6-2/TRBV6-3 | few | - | TGTGCCAGCAGTGAATACCTCCTTGGGGAGACCCAGTACTTC | CASSEYLLGETQYF
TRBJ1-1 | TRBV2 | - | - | TGTGCCAGCATCCACAGGGATGGGACTGAAGCTTTCTTT | CASIHRDGTEAFF
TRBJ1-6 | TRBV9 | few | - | TGTGCCAGCAGCCCCGGTGAGGGGTATCCCCTCCACTTT | CASSPGEGYPLHF
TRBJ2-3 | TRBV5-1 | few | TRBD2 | TGCGCCAGCAACGCCCGCGGGGGGGGACTTACAGATACGCAGTATTTT | CASNARGGGLTDTQYF
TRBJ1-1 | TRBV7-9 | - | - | TGTGCCAGCAGCCCGGATCAGCTGAACACTGAAGCTTTCTTT | CASSPDQLNTEAFF
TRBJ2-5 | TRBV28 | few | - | TGTGCCAGCACCCATCTCAGGGCTCGGATTGAGACCCAGTACTTC | CASTHLRARIETQYF
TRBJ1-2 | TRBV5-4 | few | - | TGTGCCAGCAGCCCCGTGGGACCCGCCGTGGGAGGCTACACCTTC | CASSPVGPAVGGYTF
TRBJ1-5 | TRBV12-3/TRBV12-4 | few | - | TGTGCCAGCAGGGTAGACAATCAGCCCCAGCATTTT | CASRVDNQPQHF
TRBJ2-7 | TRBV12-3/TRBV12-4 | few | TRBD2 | TGTGCCAGCAGTCCCCGGACTAGCGGGGGGGCTTGGTACGAGCAGTACTTC | CASSPRTSGGAWYEQYF
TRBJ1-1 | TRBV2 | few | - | TGTGCCAGCAGAACAGGAGAGAACACTGAAGCTTTCTTT | CASRTGENTEAFF
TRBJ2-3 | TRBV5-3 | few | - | TGTGCCAGAAGCGGAACAGCCGATACGCAGTATTTT | CARSGTADTQYF
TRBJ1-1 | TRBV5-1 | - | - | TGCGCCAGCAGCTTAGGGAGGGGGGCCATGAACACTGAAGCTTTCTTT | CASSLGRGAMNTEAFF
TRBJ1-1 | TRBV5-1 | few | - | TGCGCCAGCAGCTTGATCGACAGGAGCACTGAAGCTTTCTTT | CASSLIDRSTEAFF
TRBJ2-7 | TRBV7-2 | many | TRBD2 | TGTGCCAGCAGCTTAGGGGAGGGACCCTACGAGCAGTACTTC | CASSLGEGPYEQYF
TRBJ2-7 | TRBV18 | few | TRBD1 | TGTGCCAGCTTGTCTGGGACAGGGAACGAGCAGTACTTC | CASLSGTGNEQYF
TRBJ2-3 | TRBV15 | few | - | TGTGCCACCAGCAGAGATTTTGCAGATACGCAGTATTTT | CATSRDFADTQYF
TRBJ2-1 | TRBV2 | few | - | TGTGCCAGCAGTGAACTTGTCCGGACGGAGGCGTACAATGAGCAGTTCTTC | CASSELVRTEAYNEQFF
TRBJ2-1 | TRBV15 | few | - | TGTGCCACCAGAAGTGTACAGGGCCCCTACAATGAGCAGTTCTTC | CATRSVQGPYNEQFF
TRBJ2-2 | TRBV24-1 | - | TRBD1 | TGTGCCACCAGTGGCCGGGACAGTAGGACCGGGGAGCTGTTTTTT | CATSGRDSRTGELFF
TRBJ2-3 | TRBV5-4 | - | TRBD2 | TGTGCCAGCCGGGGGGGGATTGGTACAGATACGCAGTATTTT | CASRGGIGTDTQYF
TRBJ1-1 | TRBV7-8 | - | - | TGTGCCAGCAGCTTAAAGCCAACTGAAGCTTTCTTT | CASSLKPTEAFF
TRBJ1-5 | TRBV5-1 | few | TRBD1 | TGCGCCAGCAGCTTGGTGCCTGGGGACAGGGGCAATCAGCCCCAGCATTTT | CASSLVPGDRGNQPQHF
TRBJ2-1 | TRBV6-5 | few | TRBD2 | TGTGCCAGCAGTCCCCAGCGGGGGGGCCTCGGTGAGCAGTTCTTC | CASSPQRGGLGEQFF
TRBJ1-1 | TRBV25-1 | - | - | TGTGCCAGCAGTGTAACCACTGAAGCTTTCTTT | CASSVTTEAFF
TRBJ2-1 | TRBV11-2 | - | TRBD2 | TGTGCCAGCAGCTTGGGACTAGCGGAGCAGTTCTTC | CASSLGLAEQFF
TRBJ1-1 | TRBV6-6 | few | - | TGTGCCAGCAGTTACTCGACGGGGGGAGCGGGGGAAGCTTTCTTT | CASSYSTGGAGEAFF
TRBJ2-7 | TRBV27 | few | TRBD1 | TGTGCCAGCAGTTCCGCCGGGACAGGGGTTTCCGAGCAGTACTTC | CASSSAGTGVSEQYF
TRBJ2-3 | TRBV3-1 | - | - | TGTGCCAGCAGCCAAAAGGCGGGGCCTGGATTATACACAGATACGCAGTATTTT | CASSQKAGPGLYTDTQYF
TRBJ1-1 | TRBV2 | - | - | TGTGCCAGCAGGAGGCGGGTCAGCAGGAACACTGAAGCTTTCTTT | CASRRRVSRNTEAFF
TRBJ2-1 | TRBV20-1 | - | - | TGCAGTGCTCTCACGCCGCCGAATGAGCAGTTCTTC | CSALTPPNEQFF
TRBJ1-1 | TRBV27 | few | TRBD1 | TGTGCCAGCAGTTTGACAGGGGGCTTGTTTGGTGAAGCTTTCTTT | CASSLTGGLFGEAFF
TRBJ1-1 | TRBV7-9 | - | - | TGTGCCAGCGGACGATTTACCCCGATGGGGGCCGTGAACACTGAAGCTTTCTTT | CASGRFTPMGAVNTEAFF
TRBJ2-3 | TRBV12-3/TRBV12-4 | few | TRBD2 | TGTGCCAGCAGTACTAGCGGGGTTGGAGATACGCAGTATTTT | CASSTSGVGDTQYF
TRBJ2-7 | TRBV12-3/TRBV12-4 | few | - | TGTGCCAGCAGTCACCGCCGGAGCCCCTACGAGCAGTACTTC | CASSHRRSPYEQYF
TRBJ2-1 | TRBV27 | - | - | TGTGCCAGTACCCCTAGCGTCAGCTCCTACAATGAGCAGTTCTTC | CASTPSVSSYNEQFF
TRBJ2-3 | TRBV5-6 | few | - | TGTGCCAGCAGCTTCCAGGGGGGGACAGATACGCAGTATTTT | CASSFQGGTDTQYF
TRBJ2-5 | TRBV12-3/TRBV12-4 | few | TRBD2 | TGTGCCAGCAGCCCCGTTGGCGGGGGGACGCAAGAGACCCAGTACTTC | CASSPVGGGTQETQYF